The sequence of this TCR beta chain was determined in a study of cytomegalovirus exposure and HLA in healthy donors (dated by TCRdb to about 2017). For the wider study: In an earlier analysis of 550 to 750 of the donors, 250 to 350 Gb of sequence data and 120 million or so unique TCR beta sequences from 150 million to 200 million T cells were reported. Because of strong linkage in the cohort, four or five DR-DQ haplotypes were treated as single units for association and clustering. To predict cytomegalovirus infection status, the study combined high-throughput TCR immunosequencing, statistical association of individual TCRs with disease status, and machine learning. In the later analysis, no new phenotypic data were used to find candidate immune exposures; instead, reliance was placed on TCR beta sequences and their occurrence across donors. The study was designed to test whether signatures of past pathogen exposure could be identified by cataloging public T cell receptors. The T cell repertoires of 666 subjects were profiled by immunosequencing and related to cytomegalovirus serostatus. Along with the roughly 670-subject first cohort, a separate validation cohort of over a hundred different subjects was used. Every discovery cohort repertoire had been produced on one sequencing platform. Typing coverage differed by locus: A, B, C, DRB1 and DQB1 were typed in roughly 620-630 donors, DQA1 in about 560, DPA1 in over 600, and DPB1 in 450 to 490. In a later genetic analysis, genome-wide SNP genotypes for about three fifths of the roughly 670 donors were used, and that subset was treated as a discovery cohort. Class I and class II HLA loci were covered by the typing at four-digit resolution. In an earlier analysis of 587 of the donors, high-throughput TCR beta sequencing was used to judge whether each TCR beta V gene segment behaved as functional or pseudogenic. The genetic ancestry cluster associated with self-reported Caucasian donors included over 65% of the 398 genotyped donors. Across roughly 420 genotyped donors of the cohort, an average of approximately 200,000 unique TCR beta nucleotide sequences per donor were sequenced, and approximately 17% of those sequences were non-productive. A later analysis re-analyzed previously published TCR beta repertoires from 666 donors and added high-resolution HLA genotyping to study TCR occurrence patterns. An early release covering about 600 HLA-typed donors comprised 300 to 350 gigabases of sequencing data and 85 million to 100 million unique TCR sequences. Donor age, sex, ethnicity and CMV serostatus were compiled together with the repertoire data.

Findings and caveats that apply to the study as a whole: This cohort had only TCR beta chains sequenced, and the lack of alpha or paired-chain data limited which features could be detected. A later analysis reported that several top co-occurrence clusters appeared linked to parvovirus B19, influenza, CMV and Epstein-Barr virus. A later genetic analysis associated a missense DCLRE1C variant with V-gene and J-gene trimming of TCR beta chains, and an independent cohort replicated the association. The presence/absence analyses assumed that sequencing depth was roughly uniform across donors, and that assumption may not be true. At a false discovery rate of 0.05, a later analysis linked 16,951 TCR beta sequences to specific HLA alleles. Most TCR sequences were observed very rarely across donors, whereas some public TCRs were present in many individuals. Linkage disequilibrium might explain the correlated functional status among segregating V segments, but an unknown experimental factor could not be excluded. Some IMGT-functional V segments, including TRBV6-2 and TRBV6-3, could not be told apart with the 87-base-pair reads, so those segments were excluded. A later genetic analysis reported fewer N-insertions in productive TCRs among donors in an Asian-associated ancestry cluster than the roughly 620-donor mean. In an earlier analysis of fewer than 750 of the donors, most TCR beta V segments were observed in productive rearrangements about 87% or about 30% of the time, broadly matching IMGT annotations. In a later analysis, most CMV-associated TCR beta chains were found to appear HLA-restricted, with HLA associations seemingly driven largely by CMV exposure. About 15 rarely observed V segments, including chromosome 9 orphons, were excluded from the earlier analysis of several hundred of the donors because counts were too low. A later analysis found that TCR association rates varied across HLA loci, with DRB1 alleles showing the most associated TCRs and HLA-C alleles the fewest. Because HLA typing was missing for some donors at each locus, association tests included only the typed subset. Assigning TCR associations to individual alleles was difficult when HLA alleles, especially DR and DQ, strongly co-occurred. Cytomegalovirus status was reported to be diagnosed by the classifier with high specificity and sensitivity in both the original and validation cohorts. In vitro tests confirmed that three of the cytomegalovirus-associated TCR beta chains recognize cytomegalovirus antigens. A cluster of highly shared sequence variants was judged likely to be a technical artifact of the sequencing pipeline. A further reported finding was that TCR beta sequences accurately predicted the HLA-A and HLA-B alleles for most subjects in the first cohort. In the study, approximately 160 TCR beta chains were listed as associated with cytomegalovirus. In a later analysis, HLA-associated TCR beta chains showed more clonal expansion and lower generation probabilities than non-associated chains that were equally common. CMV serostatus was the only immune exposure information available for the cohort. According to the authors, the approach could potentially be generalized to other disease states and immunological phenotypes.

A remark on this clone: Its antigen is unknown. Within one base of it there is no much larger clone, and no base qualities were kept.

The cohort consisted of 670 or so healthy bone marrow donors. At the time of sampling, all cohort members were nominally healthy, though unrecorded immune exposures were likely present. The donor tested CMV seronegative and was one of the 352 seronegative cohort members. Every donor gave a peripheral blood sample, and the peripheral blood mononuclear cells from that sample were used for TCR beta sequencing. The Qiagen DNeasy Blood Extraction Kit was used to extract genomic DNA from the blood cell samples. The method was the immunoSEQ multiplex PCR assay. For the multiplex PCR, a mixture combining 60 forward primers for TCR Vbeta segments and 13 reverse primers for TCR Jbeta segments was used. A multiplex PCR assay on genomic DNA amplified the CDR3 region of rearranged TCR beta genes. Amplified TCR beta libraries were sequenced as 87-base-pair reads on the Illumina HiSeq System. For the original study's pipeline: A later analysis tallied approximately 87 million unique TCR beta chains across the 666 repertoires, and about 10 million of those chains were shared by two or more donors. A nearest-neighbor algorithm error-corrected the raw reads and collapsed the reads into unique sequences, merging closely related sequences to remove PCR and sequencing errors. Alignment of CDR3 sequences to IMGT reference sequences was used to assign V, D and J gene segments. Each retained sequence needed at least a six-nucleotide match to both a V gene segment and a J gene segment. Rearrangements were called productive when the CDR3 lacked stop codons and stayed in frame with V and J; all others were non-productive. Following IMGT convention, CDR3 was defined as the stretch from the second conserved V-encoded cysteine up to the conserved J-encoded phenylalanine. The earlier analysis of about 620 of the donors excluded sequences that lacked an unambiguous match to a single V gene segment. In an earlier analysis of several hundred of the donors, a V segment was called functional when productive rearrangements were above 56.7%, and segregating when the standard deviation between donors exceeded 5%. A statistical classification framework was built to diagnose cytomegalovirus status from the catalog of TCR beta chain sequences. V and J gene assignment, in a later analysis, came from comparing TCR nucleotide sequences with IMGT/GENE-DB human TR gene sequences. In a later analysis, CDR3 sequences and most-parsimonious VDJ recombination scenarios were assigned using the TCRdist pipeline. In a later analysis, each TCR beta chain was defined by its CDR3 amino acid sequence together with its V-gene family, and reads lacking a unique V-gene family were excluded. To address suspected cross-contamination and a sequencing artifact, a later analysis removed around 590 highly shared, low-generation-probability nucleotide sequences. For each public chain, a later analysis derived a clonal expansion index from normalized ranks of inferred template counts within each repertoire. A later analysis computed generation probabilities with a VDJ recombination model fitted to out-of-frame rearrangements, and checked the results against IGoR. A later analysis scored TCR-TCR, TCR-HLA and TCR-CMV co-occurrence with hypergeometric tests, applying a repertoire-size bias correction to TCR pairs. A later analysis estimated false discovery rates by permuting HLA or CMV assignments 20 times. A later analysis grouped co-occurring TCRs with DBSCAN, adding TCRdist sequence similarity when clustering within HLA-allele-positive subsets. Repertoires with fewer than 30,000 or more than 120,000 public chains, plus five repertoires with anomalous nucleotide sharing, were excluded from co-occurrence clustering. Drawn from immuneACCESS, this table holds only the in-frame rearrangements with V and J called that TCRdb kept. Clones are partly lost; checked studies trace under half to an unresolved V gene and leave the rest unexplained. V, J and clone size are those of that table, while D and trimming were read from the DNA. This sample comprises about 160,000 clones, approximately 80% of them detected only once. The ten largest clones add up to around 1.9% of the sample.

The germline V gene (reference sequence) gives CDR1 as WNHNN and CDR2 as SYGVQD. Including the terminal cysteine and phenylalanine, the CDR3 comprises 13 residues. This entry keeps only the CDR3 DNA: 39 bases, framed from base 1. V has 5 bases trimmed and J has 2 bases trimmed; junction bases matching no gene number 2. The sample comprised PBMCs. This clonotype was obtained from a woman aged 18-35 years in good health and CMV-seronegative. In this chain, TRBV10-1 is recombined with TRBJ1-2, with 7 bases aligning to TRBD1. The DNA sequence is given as TGCGCCAGCAGTCCGGGACAGAACTATGGCTACACCTTC. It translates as CASSPGQNYGYTF.